The clone carrying this T cell receptor (beta chain) was seen many times. Trimming removed 3 bases at V and 7 bases at J, with 13 bases between. From germline, CDR1 is DFQATT and CDR2 SNEGSKA (reference sequence). The CDR3 covers 13 residues. The sample comes from a study of neurological immune-mediated disorders. Synthesis of cDNA was carried out by template-switch 5'RACE. The reaction used 10-nucleotide random UMIs. TCRdb ran MiXCR on the 5' RACE reads and lists one entry per CDR3 protein. Of 72,000 or so distinct CDR3 sequences listed, about a sixth are singletons. The specimen was PBMCs. The sequence came from a woman aged 40 to 50 in good health. The V gene is TRBV20-1, the J gene TRBJ1-5, with D possibly being TRBD1 (5 bases). The CDR3: CSARMGDNQPQHF. CDR3 DNA sequence: TGCAGTGCTAGGATGGGGGATAACCAGCCCCAGCATTTT.